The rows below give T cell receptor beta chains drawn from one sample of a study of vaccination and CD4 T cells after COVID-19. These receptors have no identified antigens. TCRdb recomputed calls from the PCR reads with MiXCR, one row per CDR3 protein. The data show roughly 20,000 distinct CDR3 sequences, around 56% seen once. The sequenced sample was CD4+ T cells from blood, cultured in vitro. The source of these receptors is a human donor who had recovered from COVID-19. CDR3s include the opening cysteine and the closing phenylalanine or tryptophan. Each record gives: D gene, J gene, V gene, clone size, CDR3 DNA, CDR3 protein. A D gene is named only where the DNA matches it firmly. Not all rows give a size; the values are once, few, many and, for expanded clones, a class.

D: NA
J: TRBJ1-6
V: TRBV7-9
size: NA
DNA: TGTGCCAGCAGCTTAGGAGGGGCAGAGAATTCACCCCTCCACTTT
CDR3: CASSLGGAENSPLHF

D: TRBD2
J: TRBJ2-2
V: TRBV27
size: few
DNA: TGTGCCAGCAGTTTCTCCAGCGGGGTCACCGGGGAGCTGTTTTTT
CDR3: CASSFSSGVTGELFF

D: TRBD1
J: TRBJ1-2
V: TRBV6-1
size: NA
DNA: TGTGCCAGCAGCGTAACCCCGGGACAGGGCGGATCCTCCTATGGCTACACCTTC
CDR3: CASSVTPGQGGSSYGYTF

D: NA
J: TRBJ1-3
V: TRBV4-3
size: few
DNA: TGCGCCAGCAGCCAAGATCGGGGGGCTGGAAACACCATATATTTT
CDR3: CASSQDRGAGNTIYF

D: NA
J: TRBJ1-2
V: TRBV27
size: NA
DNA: TGTGCCAGCAGTTTATCGTACAGGAACTATGGCTACACCTTC
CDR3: CASSLSYRNYGYTF

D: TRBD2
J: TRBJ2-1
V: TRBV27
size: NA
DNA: TGTGCCAGCAGACCTACTAGCGGGAGGGCCGGGAAACTGTACAATGAGCAGTTCTTC
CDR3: CASRPTSGRAGKLYNEQFF

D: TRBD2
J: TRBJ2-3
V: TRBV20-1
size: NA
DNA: TGCAGTGCTAGAGATATGAGGACTAGCGGGAGGGGGGAAAATACGCAGTATTTT
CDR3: CSARDMRTSGRGENTQYF

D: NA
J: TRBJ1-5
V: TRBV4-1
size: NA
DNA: TGCGCCAGCAGCCTATTTTGGGGTCAGCCCCAGCATTTT
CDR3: CASSLFWGQPQHF

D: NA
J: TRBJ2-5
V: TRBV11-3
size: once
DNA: TGTGCCAGCAGCTTAAGGGGCAACCAAGAGACCCAGTACTTC
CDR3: CASSLRGNQETQYF

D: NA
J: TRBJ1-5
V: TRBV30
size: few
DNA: TGTGCCTGGAGTGTAAGCAGTTATAGCAATCAGCCCCAGCATTTT
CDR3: CAWSVSSYSNQPQHF

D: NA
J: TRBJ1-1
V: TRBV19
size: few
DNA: TGTGCCAGTAGTCAGGGCGGGGAGAGGACTGAAGCTTTCTTT
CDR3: CASSQGGERTEAFF

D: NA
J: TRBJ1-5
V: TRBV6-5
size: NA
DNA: TGTGCCAGCAGTTACTCGGCAGGGGAGGATCAGCCCCAGCATTTT
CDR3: CASSYSAGEDQPQHF

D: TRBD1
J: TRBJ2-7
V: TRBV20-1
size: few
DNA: TGCAGTGCGCCGGACAGGAGCTCCTACGAGCAGTACTTC
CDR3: CSAPDRSSYEQYF

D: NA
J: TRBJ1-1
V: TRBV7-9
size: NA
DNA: TGTGCCAGCAGCTTCTCCCCGGGGTACGGTGACACTGAAGCTTTCTTT
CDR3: CASSFSPGYGDTEAFF

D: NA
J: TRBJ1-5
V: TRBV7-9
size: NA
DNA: TGTGCCAGCAGCTTAGTGGGGGACAGCAATCAGCCCCAGCATTTT
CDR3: CASSLVGDSNQPQHF

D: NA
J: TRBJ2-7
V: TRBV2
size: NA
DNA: TGTGCCAGCAGTGAAGGGGGTGAGGGCTACGAGCAGTACTTC
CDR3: CASSEGGEGYEQYF

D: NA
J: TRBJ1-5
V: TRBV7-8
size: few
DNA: TGTGCCAGCAGCTTAGGGAGGATTAGCAATCAGCCCCAGCATTTT
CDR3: CASSLGRISNQPQHF

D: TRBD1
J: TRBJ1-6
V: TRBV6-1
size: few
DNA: TGTGCCAGCAGCGAACAGGGGTGGAGTTCACCCCTCCACTTT
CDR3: CASSEQGWSSPLHF

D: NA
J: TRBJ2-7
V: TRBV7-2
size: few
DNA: TGTGCCAGCAGCTCGTACTTAAGGACCTACGAGCAGTACTTC
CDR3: CASSSYLRTYEQYF

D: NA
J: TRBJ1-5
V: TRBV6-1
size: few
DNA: TGTGCCAGCAGCCACGGGGCAGGCTCCAATCAGCCCCAGCATTTT
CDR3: CASSHGAGSNQPQHF

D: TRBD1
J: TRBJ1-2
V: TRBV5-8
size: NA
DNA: TGTGCCAGCAGCAAGACACTCGGGACAGGGGTCCATGGCTACACCTTC
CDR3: CASSKTLGTGVHGYTF

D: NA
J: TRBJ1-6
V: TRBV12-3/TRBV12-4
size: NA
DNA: TGTGCCAGCAGTGTCAATAATTCACCCCTCCACTTT
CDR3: CASSVNNSPLHF

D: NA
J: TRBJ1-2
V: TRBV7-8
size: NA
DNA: TGTGCCAGCACCCCCGCAGGGTACCGCTATGGCTACACCTTC
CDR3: CASTPAGYRYGYTF

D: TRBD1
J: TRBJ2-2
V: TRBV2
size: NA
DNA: TGTGCCAGCAATCTAGGGACAGGGCTTGGGAACGGGGAGCTGTTTTTT
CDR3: CASNLGTGLGNGELFF

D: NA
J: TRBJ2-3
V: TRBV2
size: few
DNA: TGTGCCAGCACGGCCCCCGTCACAGATACGCAGTATTTT
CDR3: CASTAPVTDTQYF

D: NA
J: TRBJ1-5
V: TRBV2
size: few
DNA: TGTGCCAGCAGTGTTTTTCGCGTGAGTAATCAGCCCCAGCATTTT
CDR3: CASSVFRVSNQPQHF

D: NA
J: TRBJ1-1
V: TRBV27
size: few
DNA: TGTGCCAGCAGTTTCCGAGAAGCGAACACTGAAGCTTTCTTT
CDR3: CASSFREANTEAFF

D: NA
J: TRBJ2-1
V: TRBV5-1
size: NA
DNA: TGCGCCAGCACAGAACAGGGAAACTCCTACAATGAGCAGTTCTTC
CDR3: CASTEQGNSYNEQFF

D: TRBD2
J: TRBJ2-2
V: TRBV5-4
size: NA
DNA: TGTGTCAGCAGCTTGGGGCAGCGGGAGAGGTACCGGGGAGCTGTTTTC
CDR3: CVSSLGQRERYRGAVF

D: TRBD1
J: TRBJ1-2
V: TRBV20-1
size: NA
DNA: TGCAGTGTCCTGGACAGGGGTGACTATGGCTACACCTTC
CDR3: CSVLDRGDYGYTF

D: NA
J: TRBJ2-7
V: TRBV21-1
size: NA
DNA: TGTGCCAGCAGCAAAGGAGGTAAGGACGAGCAGTACTTC
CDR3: CASSKGGKDEQYF

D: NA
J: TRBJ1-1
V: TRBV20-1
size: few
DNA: TGCAGTGCCAGCCCACAGGGAGTGTGGACTGAAGCTTTCTTT
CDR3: CSASPQGVWTEAFF

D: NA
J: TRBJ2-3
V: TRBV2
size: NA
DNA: TGTGCCAGCCTCAGGGGGGCTGGGACAGATACGCAGTATTTT
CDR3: CASLRGAGTDTQYF

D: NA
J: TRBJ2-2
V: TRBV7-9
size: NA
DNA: TGTGCCATCGGGGCGGCAGGACAAGGACCGGACACCGGGGAGCTGTTTTTT
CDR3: CAIGAAGQGPDTGELFF

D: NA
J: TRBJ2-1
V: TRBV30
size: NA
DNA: TGTGCCTGGGGGGAAAATCTGTCCTACAATGAGCAGTTCTTC
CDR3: CAWGENLSYNEQFF

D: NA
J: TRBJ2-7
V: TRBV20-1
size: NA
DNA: TGCAGTGCTAGAGCGGGGTCGGGAGTCAGCTACGAGCAGTACTTC
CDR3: CSARAGSGVSYEQYF

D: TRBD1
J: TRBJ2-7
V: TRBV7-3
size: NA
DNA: TGTGCCAGCAGCTTGGGACAGGGGGCCTACGAGCAGTACTTC
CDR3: CASSLGQGAYEQYF

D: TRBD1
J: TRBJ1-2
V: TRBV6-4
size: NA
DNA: TGTGCCAGCAGTTCGGGACAGGGAAGCTATGGCTACACCTTC
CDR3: CASSSGQGSYGYTF

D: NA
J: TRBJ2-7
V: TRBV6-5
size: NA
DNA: TGTGCCAGCAGTTACTCGAGAGACAGCTACGAGCAGTACTTC
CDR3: CASSYSRDSYEQYF

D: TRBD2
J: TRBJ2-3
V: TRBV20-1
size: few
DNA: TGCAGTGCTAGAGTTGGACTAGCGGGAGATACGCAGTATTTT
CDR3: CSARVGLAGDTQYF

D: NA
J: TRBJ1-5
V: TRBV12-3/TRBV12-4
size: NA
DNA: TGTGCCAGCAGTGCCCAAAATCTGATAAGCAATCAGCCCCAGCATTTT
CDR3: CASSAQNLISNQPQHF

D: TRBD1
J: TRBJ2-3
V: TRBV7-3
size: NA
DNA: TGTGCCAGCAGCAATAGACAGGGGAATACGCAGTATTTT
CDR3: CASSNRQGNTQYF

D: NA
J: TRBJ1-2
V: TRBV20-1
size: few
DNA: TGCAGTGCCCGGGGAGCCAGGGAGAAATTCGGGGCCTTC
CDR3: CSARGAREKFGAF

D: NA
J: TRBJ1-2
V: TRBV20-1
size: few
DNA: TGCAGTGCCAGAACTCACCGGGACTATGGCTACACCTTC
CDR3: CSARTHRDYGYTF

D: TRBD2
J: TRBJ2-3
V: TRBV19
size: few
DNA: TGTGCCAGTAGTATCTCCGGACTAGCGGGAGGTGTAGATACGCAGTATTTT
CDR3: CASSISGLAGGVDTQYF

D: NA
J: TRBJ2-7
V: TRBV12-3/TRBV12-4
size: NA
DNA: TGTGCCAGCAGTCCCTTTGGGGGGGCGGGCGAGCAGTACTTC
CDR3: CASSPFGGAGEQYF

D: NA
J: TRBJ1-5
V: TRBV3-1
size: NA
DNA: TGTGCCAGCAGCCAAGAGCACATTAATCAGCCCCAGCATTTT
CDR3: CASSQEHINQPQHF

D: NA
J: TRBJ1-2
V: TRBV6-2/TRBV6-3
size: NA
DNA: TGTGCCAGCAGTTACGGAGCTAACTATGGCTACACCTTC
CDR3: CASSYGANYGYTF

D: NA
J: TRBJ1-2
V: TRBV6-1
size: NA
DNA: TGTGCCAGCAGGCAATCGGGGGGGGAGTCTGGCTACACCTTC
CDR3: CASRQSGGESGYTF

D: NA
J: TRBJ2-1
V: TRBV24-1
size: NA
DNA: TGTGCCACCAGTGATTCTTTACGGGTCGGTGAGCAGTTCTTC
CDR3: CATSDSLRVGEQFF

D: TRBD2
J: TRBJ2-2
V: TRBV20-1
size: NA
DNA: TGCAGTGCGGCCGGGACTAGCGCCACCGGGGAGCTGTTTTTT
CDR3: CSAAGTSATGELFF

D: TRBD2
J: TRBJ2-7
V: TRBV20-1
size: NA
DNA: TGCAGTGCCCGAGTCCCCTTAGCGGGAGTTGGTGAGCAGTACTTC
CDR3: CSARVPLAGVGEQYF

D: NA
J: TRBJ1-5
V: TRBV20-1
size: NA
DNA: TGCAGTGCTAGTGAAGTCCGGGGCCGAAATCAGCCCCAGCATTTT
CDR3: CSASEVRGRNQPQHF